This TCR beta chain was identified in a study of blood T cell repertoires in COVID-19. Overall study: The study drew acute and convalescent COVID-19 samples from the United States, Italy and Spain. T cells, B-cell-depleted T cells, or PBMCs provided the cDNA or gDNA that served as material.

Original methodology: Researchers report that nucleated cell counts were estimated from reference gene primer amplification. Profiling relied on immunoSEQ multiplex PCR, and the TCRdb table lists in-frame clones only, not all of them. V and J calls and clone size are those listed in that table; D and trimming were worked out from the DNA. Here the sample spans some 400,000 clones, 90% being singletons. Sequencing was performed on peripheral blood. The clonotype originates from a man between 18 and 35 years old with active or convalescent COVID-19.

The CDR3 DNA reads TGCGCCAGCAGCCAAGATCGAAGGGAGGGTACTGAAGCTTTCTTT. Translation: CASSQDRREGTEAFF. V gene TRBV4-1 combines with J gene TRBJ1-1; D not resolved. The germline gives CDR1 MGHRA, CDR2 YSYEKL. The length of the CDR3 is 15 residues. V shed 0 bases and J shed 5 bases, with 13 bases lying between them.